The present TCR beta chain was sequenced within a study of CXCR3-negative and CXCR3-positive naive CD8 T cells. Study findings and constraints: More hydrophobic TRB CDR3s occurred in CXCR3-positive than in CXCR3-negative naive cells. Whereas both naive subsets had comparably high diversity, memory CD8+ cells had much lower diversity.

For this clonotype: What it binds is not known.

The CDR3 is made up of 15 amino acids. Germline values: CDR1 SGHVS, CDR2 FNYEAQ. Triplicate approximately 320,000-cell sorts were made of each CD8+ T cell subset. Naivety in CD8+ T cells corresponded to a CD45RO-CCR7+CD27+CD95- phenotype. UMI-tagged TRB cDNA libraries were built via 5' RACE. No DNA is given; TCRdb re-called the 5' RACE reads and lists each CDR3 protein once. Its table lists roughly 89,000 distinct CDR3 sequences. Input material: naive CXCR3- CD8+ T cells from blood. Specified subset: CD45RO-CCR7+CD27+CD95- naive CD8+ T cells lacking CXCR3 (TNR3-). The V gene is TRBV7-6, the J gene TRBJ2-3; TCRdb returns TRBD2, unconfirmable since there is no DNA. This TCR was sampled from a human donor in good health. Some clones in this sample may be carry-over from other donors' samples. CDR3 sequence: CASSPLAGGSNTQYF.